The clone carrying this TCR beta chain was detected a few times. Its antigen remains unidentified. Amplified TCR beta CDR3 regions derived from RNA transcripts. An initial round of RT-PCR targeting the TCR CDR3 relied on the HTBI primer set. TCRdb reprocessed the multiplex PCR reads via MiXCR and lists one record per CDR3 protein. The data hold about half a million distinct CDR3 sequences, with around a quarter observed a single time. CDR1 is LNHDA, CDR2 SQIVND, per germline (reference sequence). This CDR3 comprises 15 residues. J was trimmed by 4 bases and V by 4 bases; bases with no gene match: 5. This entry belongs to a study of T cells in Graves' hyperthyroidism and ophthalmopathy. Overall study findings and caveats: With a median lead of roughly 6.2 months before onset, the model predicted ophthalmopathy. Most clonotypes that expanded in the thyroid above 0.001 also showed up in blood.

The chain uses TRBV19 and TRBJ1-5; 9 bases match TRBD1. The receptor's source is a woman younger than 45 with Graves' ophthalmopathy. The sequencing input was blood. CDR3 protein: CASSRSGQGNQPQHF. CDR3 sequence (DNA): TGTGCCAGTAGTAGATCGGGACAGGGTAATCAGCCCCAGCATTTT.